This TCR beta chain was retrieved from a study of Graves' ophthalmopathy and Graves' hyperthyroidism. After removal of 6 bases from V and 4 bases from J, the junction contained 3 bases not matched to a gene. This CDR3 is 13 amino acids long. Germline V gene data show CDR1 as SQVTM and CDR2 as ANQGSEA. Amplification of TCR beta CDR3 regions used RNA transcripts. A first-round RT-PCR used HTBI primers, followed by a second-round multiplex PCR. TCRdb passed the multiplex PCR reads through MiXCR, listing each CDR3 protein once. The table includes about 390,000 distinct CDR3 sequences, about 18% detected once. This clonotype has ten or more counts.

What was sequenced was peripheral blood. The V and J genes are TRBV29-1 and TRBJ2-2, with 9 bases aligning to TRBD1. The source is an adult woman with stable Graves' hyperthyroidism. This chain's CDR3 is CSVDRGGTGELFF. In DNA form, the CDR3 reads TGCAGCGTCGACAGGGGGGGCACCGGGGAGCTGTTTTTT.